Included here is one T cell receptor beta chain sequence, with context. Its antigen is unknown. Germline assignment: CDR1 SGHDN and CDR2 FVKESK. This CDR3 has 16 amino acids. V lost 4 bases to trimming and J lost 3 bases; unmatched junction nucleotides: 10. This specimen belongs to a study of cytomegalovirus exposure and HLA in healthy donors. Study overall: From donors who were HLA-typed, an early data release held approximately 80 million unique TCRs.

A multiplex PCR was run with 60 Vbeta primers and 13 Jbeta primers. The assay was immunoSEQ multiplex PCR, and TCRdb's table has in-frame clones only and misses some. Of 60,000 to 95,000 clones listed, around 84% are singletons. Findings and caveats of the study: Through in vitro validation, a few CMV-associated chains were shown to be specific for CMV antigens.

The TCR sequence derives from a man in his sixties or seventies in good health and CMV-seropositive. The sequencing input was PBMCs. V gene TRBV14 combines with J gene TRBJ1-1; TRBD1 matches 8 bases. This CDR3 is CASSPRDRRRDTEAFF. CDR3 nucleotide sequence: TGTGCCAGCAGCCCCCGGGACAGGAGGAGGGACACTGAAGCTTTCTTT.